The T cell receptor (beta chain) under discussion was sequenced for a study of T cell responses to AZD1222 COVID-19 vaccine. Assay used: immunoSEQ multiplex PCR; TCRdb lists only in-frame clones, some missing. The sample holds around 65,000 clones, roughly 80% seen once. Study-wide points: Regions 160-218 and 743-854 dominated among vaccine-associated CD4 TCRs spanning spike. As reported, nearly half of all spike-specific TCRs target variant regions that are unmutated.

The CDR3 is 13 amino acids. The ends lost 2 bases at V and 6 bases at J; junction bases unmatched: 4. Germline V CDR1 and CDR2: SGHRS, YFSETQ. As to this clone: Its cognate antigen is unknown.

This sequence originates from an adult in good health. The starting material was peripheral blood, obtained on day 0 of AZD1222 vaccination. The chain couples TRBV5-1 to TRBJ2-7; 8 nucleotides align to TRBD1. The CDR3 region is CASSFDRGSEQYF. The CDR3 nucleotides read TGCGCCAGCAGCTTCGACAGGGGAAGCGAGCAGTACTTC.